Listed below are T cell receptor beta chains from one sample, sequenced in a study of siplizumab effects on memory and regulatory T cells. TCRdb's table, derived via immunoSEQ multiplex PCR, lists solely in-frame clones and lacks some. The sample includes roughly 120,000 clones, approximately 90% of them seen just once. The sequenced material came from Tregs sorted from blood. These receptors came from a human donor in good health. Each CDR3 is given without its conserved first and last residue. D genes are given only for firm matches.

J,V,D,CDR3
TRBJ1-2,TRBV6-6,-,ASSRTDNYGYT
TRBJ2-4,TRBV6-5,-,ASSNGNKNIQY
TRBJ2-5,TRBV27,TRBD1,ASSPDRAYQETQY
TRBJ1-1,TRBV6-1,TRBD1,ASSVDRGITEAF
TRBJ2-7,TRBV5-6,TRBD2,ASSSKLGLAGGPSYEQY
TRBJ1-3,TRBV6-1,TRBD1,AGAGGRGNTIY
TRBJ1-4,TRBV15,-,ATSRQQRFDEKLF
TRBJ2-2,TRBV7-3,-,ASSFDGRPGELF
TRBJ2-5,TRBV10-3,-,ATPIRKETQY
TRBJ2-5,TRBV5-4,TRBD2,ASSLGGSGPQETQY
TRBJ2-1,TRBV6-5,TRBD2,ASSPSGRPLDEQF
TRBJ1-4,TRBV7-9,TRBD1,ASRRQGGEKLF
TRBJ1-1,TRBV19,-,ASSIQLNTEAF
TRBJ2-2,TRBV30,-,AWKREGATGELF
TRBJ2-1,TRBV5-4,-,ASSLSLFNEQF
TRBJ2-3,TRBV7-9,-,ASSSPALDTQY
TRBJ2-1,TRBV9,TRBD2,ASSVVSGKNEQF
TRBJ2-1,TRBV4-2,TRBD2,ASSQVSAREGQFPEQF
-,TRBV6-5,TRBD2,ASSYSAPSGSYEQY
TRBJ2-7,TRBV30,-,AWGRPARLARIYEQY
TRBJ1-6,TRBV12-1,-,ASSFVSSGSSSPLH
TRBJ1-4,TRBV18,-,ASSPQGTNEKLF
TRBJ2-5,TRBV19,-,ASSISGTREETQY
TRBJ2-7,TRBV6-5,-,ASSPGLGALNQY
TRBJ1-2,TRBV6-5,-,ASSYNWGTNYGYT
TRBJ1-1,TRBV6-1,TRBD1,ASREPGGEAF
TRBJ2-7,TRBV2,TRBD2,ASRVGRESLDEQY
TRBJ2-5,TRBV6-6,-,ASSRASGQETQY
TRBJ2-7,TRBV14,-,ASSHYAAFGGRYEQY
TRBJ2-1,TRBV5-5,TRBD1,ASSLEQGKGNEQF
TRBJ1-5,TRBV23-1,-,ASSIGGWESNQPQH
TRBJ1-2,TRBV4-1,TRBD1,ASSHGQGHGYT
TRBJ1-5,TRBV27,-,ASSLEGRLNQPQH
TRBJ1-1,TRBV6-5,TRBD1,ASSYTRQGRAF
TRBJ2-7,TRBV12-5,TRBD2,ASGLGTSGSYEQY
TRBJ2-6,TRBV6-1,-,ASSEYASGANVLT
TRBJ2-2,TRBV11-1,-,ASSLGLVNTGELF
TRBJ2-3,TRBV7-6,-,ASSLEEAATQY
TRBJ2-3,TRBV29-1,TRBD2,SVVVASGFSATQY